These 3 T cell receptor beta chains were sequenced from one sample in a study of T cells in Graves' hyperthyroidism and ophthalmopathy. The investigators amplified TCR beta CDR3 regions from RNA transcripts. Initially, a first-round RT-PCR of the TCR CDR3 employed the HTBI primer set. One entry per CDR3 protein, called by TCRdb with MiXCR from the multiplex PCR reads. The data contain around 520,000 distinct CDR3 sequences, around 15% of them singletons. Material: blood. Receptor source: a woman aged 35 to 49 with Graves' hyperthyroidism.

This clonotype was recorded at least ten times. The gene calls are TRBV12-3 or TRBV12-4 and TRBJ2-3; D is ambiguous. Trimming took 4 bases from V and 1 from J, leaving 9 bases between them. CDR3 length equals 14 residues. The DNA for the CDR3 is TGTGCCAGCAGTTCCTCCTGGGGCACAGATACGCAGTATTTT. Encoded protein: CASSSSWGTDTQYF.

This clonotype was counted ten times or more. The gene calls are TRBV5-1 and TRBJ2-7; TRBD1 might be the D (7 bases). Germline CDR1 is SGHRS and CDR2 is YFSETQ. Trimming took 5 bases from V and 3 from J, leaving 15 bases between them. CDR3 length: 14 residues. The CDR3 here is CASSFQGEDYEQYF. As DNA, the CDR3 is TGCGCCAGCAGTTTCCAGGGGGAGGACTACGAGCAGTACTTC.

This clonotype has a handful of counts. The chain has TRBV29-1 and TRBJ2-1; 10 positions agree with TRBD2. V trimming: 7 bases; J trimming: 4 bases; junction bases outside the gene matches: 7. Germline lookup yields CDR1 SQVTM and CDR2 ANQGSEA. The length of the CDR3 is 14 residues. DNA for the CDR3: TGCAGCGGCAGGCCTAGCGGGAGATACAATGAGCAGTTCTTC. It is translated as CSGRPSGRYNEQFF.